This T cell receptor (beta chain) was sequenced in a study of type 1 regulatory T cells. Study overall: An in vitro protocol generated T-allo10, a Tr1-enriched, alloantigen-specific CD4 T cell product.

A remark on this clonotype: Its cognate antigen is unknown. Being one base from a much bigger clone, this may be a read error.

The CDR3 consists of 16 residues. In germline, CDR1 is LNHDA, CDR2 SQIVND (reference sequence). TCRdb called the reads again in MiXCR, with one record for every CDR3 protein. Of under 3,500 distinct CDR3 sequences detected, approximately 8% appear once; the ten largest clones hold over 6%. The source of this sequence is a human donor in good health. Material: cultured T cells, either the whole culture or a sorted T cell fraction (not recorded which). The gene calls are TRBV19 and TRBJ2-7, with 9 bases aligning to TRBD2. CDR3 nucleotides: TGTACCAGTAGTGAAGGGCTAGCGGGACCGGCCTACGAGCAGTACTTC. It codes for CTSSEGLAGPAYEQYF. Variable domain in full (rest from reference TRBV19 and TRBJ2-7): DGGITQSPKYLFRKEGQNVTLSCEQNLNHDAMYWYRQDPGQGLRLIYYSQIVNDFQKGDIAEGYSVSREKKESFPLTVTSAQKNPTAFYLCTSSEGLAGPAYEQYFGPGTRLTVT.